These 15 T cell receptor beta chains share one sample of origin, sequenced in a study of blood T cell repertoires in COVID-19. The table came from immunoSEQ multiplex PCR; TCRdb's copy has only in-frame clones and leaves some out. The sample has 70,000 to 75,000 clones, about 90% seen once. Input material: peripheral blood. The receptors were sampled from a human donor in a cohort sampled during active COVID-19.

The chain carries TRBV27 and TRBJ2-4; 9 nucleotides line up with TRBD2. The CDR3 totals 18 residues. The germline gives CDR1 MNHEY, CDR2 SMNVEV (reference sequence). V gave up 3 bases and J gave up 0 bases; unmatched junction bases: 9. CDR3 amino acids: CASSLTLAGALAKNIQYF. In DNA form, the CDR3 reads TGTGCCAGCAGTTTGACATTAGCGGGGGCTCTAGCCAAAAACATTCAGTACTTC.

V and J are TRBV25-1 and TRBJ2-2; 9 positions match TRBD1. The V gene end was trimmed by 5 bases and the J gene end by 8 bases; junction bases not matched to a gene: 6. Germline V CDR1 and CDR2: MGHDK, SYGVNS. This CDR3 comprises 14 residues. The CDR3 DNA reads TGTGCCAGCAGTAGACAGGGGGACGGGGGGGAGCTGTTTTTT. This gives the protein CASSRQGDGGELFF.

For this clone: The sample holds other DNA sequences that translate to the same CDR3. J is TRBJ1-4 and V is TRBV7-9; D is ambiguous. The V gene's germline CDR1 is SEHNR and CDR2 FQNEAQ (reference sequence). There are 15 residues in the CDR3. Trimming removed 5 bases at V and 5 bases at J, with 15 bases between. The CDR3 coding sequence is TGTGCCAGCAGCCCACCCGGACGGGGAAATGAAAAACTGTTTTTT. Translating it yields CASSPPGRGNEKLFF.

This clone was seen only once. V and J are TRBV9 and TRBJ2-5, with D perhaps TRBD2 (5 bases). This CDR3 has 14 residues. The V end was cut by 2 bases, the J end by 3 bases, with 11 bases between. Per the germline V gene, CDR1 is SGDLS and CDR2 is YYNGEE. DNA for the CDR3: TGTGCCAGCAGCGTGGAGGAAGGAGAAGAGACCCAGTACTTC. Its translation is CASSVEEGEETQYF.

The sample holds one count of this clone. The J gene is TRBJ2-5, the V gene TRBV7-2; D is possibly TRBD2 (6 bases). V dropped 0 bases and J dropped 5 bases, with 16 bases sitting between them. CDR1 and CDR2 (germline): SGHTA, FQGNSA. This CDR3 has 16 amino acids. The DNA of the CDR3 is TGTGCCAGCAGCTTAGCGCAAGGAGGGGCCCGGGAGACCCAGTACTTC. It is translated as CASSLAQGGARETQYF.

V gene TRBV5-4 combines with J gene TRBJ2-5; 12 positions agree with TRBD2. Germline lookup yields CDR1 SGHNT and CDR2 YYREEE (reference sequence). V trimming: 4 bases; J trimming: 9 bases; junction bases outside the gene matches: 10. The CDR3 length is 15 residues. CDR3 in amino acids: CASSKGLAGTLAQYF. Written as DNA, the CDR3 is TGTGCCAGCAGCAAAGGACTAGCGGGGACCTTGGCCCAGTACTTC.

The rearrangement uses TRBV24-1 and TRBJ2-3; 10 bases agree with TRBD1. With 4 bases clipped from V and 7 bases from J, the junction kept 10 bases outside the gene matches. The CDR3 runs to 16 residues. Germline CDR1 and CDR2: KGHDR and SFDVKD. CDR3: CATSETGTGDGNTQYF. The CDR3 nucleotides read TGTGCCACCAGTGAAACCGGGACAGGGGACGGGAATACGCAGTATTTT.

V usage is TRBV7-2 and J usage is TRBJ2-7; 9 bases are shared with TRBD2. Germline V gene sequence: CDR1 SGHTA, CDR2 FQGNSA. V shed 5 bases and J 6 bases; nucleotides not matched to a gene: 11. The CDR3 runs 15 residues. CDR3 sequence (DNA): TGTGCCAGCAGCCCAGGTGTTAGCGGGGGACTCGAGCAGTACTTC. Translating gives CASSPGVSGGLEQYF.

J is TRBJ2-1 and V is TRBV5-6; 10 bases fit TRBD2. V was clipped by 0 bases and J by 6 bases; unmatched bases: 6. The CDR3 covers 16 residues. The germline V gene has CDR1 SGHDT and CDR2 YYEEEE. In nucleotides, the CDR3 is TGTGCCAGCAGCTTGGTGGGAGCGGGAGGGCCCAATGAGCAGTTCTTC. It yields the protein CASSLVGAGGPNEQFF.

A remark on this clone: This sample includes further DNA sequences coding for the same CDR3. The rearrangement uses TRBV6-6 and TRBJ2-7; 9 bases map to TRBD1. With 0 bases clipped from V and 4 bases from J, the junction kept 4 bases outside the gene matches. This CDR3 comprises 15 residues. The V gene's germline CDR1 is MNHNY and CDR2 SVGAGI (reference sequence). The CDR3: CASSYSPDRGYEQYF. The CDR3 DNA is TGTGCCAGCAGTTACTCTCCGGACAGGGGTTACGAGCAGTACTTC.

V is TRBV5-1 and J is TRBJ2-3, with TRBD2 matching over 11 bases. CDR3 length: 16 amino acids. Trimming cost V 3 bases and J 2 bases; bases outside gene matches: 5. Germline V gene sequence: CDR1 SGHRS, CDR2 YFSETQ. The CDR3 reads CASSSGTSGPTDTQYF. The CDR3 region has the DNA TGCGCCAGCAGCTCCGGGACTAGCGGTCCCACAGATACGCAGTATTTT.

V is TRBV5-1 and J is TRBJ2-1, with D possibly TRBD2 on 6 matching bases. The CDR3 sequence is 13 residues long. The V and J ends lost 0 bases and 10 bases respectively, with 11 bases between them. CDR1 and CDR2 from the germline V gene are SGHRS and YFSETQ. CDR3 nucleotide sequence: TGCGCCAGCAGCTTGGTAGGCGGAGGGGAGCAGTTCTTC. Protein: CASSLVGGGEQFF.

This sequence joins TRBV30 and TRBJ1-2; tentatively, D is TRBD1 (5 bases). V lost 3 bases and J 2 bases, leaving 16 bases between the germline ends. CDR1 is GTSNPN and CDR2 is SVGIG in the germline V gene (reference sequence). The CDR3 is made up of 15 amino acids. The CDR3 DNA reads as TGTGCCTGGAGAGGGGTGGGGATGCAGAACTATGGCTACACCTTC. This sequence encodes CAWRGVGMQNYGYTF.

The chain has TRBV5-4 and TRBJ1-2, with TRBD1 matching over 11 bases. Germline loops: CDR1 SGHNT, CDR2 YYREEE (reference sequence). The V and J ends lost 7 bases and 3 bases, in that order; junction bases with no gene match: 8. The CDR3 extends over 15 amino acids. CDR3 in DNA: TGTGCCAGCGGTCCTCGGGACAGGGGGGACTATGGCTACACCTTC. The encoded protein is CASGPRDRGDYGYTF.

This chain uses TRBV5-6 with TRBJ2-7; 9 positions match TRBD1. Germline V gene sequence: CDR1 SGHDT, CDR2 YYEEEE. This CDR3 has 15 residues. Trimming cost V 2 bases and J 5 bases; bases outside gene matches: 8. The CDR3 is CASSFNLGQGHEQYF. CDR3 in DNA: TGTGCCAGCAGCTTTAACTTGGGACAGGGCCACGAGCAGTACTTC.